Included here is one T cell receptor (beta chain) sequence, with context. This sample is part of a study of blood T cell repertoires in COVID-19. Across the whole study: T cells, B-cell-depleted T cells, or PBMCs supplied cDNA or gDNA.

Germline CDR1 is LNHDA and CDR2 is SQIVND (reference sequence). The CDR3 has 16 residues. With V trimmed by 3 bases and J by 2 bases, 7 bases remained unmatched. Here immunoSEQ multiplex PCR was the method, and the copy in TCRdb shows in-frame clones only, minus some. The sample shows 200,000 to 250,000 clones, 75% to 90% of them seen only once. Individuals drawn from under 30 US areas were about 18 to 100 years old. Self-reported history from a screening survey and questionnaire set each donor's cohort. No more than 2 weeks before study entry, exposed participants had met a case of COVID-19. The receptor was isolated from a woman in her 30s who had been exposed to COVID-19. The chain has TRBV19 and TRBJ2-1; 7 bases align to TRBD1. The sample comprised PBMCs or T cells enriched from blood (not recorded which). The DNA of the CDR3 is TGTGCCAGTAGTATTCCCGGACAGGTAACCTACAATGAGCAGTTCTTC. Amino acids: CASSIPGQVTYNEQFF.